These 25 T cell receptor beta chains share one sample of origin, sequenced in a study of graft-versus-host responses after intestinal transplantation listed by TCRdb under 2021. These receptors' targets are unknown. The library came from the immunoSEQ multiplex PCR assay. In TCRdb, the immuneACCESS table is reduced to in-frame sequences with V and J assigned. These tables do not hold every clone; where another copy was compared, an unresolved V gene accounts for under half, and the others remain unexplained. The sample table lists 75,000 to 100,000 clones, under 85% of them with a count of one. The ten top clones hold 17% of the sample. The sample's time point label, decoded: cells obtained before transplantation from donor or recipient. The specimen was unstimulated CD8+ T cells sorted from spleen or lymph node cells, collected before intestinal transplant. These receptors were obtained from a human donor who received an intestinal transplant.

This clone was picked up a small number of times. The V call is TRBV5-6, the J call TRBJ2-5; D may correspond to TRBD1 or TRBD2 (5 bases each). CDR3 length: 14 residues. Trimming shortened V by 4 bases and J by 1 base, and 11 bases separated the two germline ends. Germline-derived CDR1 and CDR2 are SGHDT and YYEEEE. The chain's CDR3 is CASSRGTRQETQYF. For the CDR3, the DNA is TGTGCCAGCAGCAGAGGGACCCGCCAAGAGACCCAGTACTTC.

The chain carries TRBV6-5 and TRBJ2-1; D not resolved. V lost 1 base to trimming and J lost 0 bases, with 10 bases between them. The CDR3 length is 16 residues. Germline V lookup: CDR1 MNHEY, CDR2 SVGAGI. The CDR3 region is CASSYFKPSSYNEQFF. For the CDR3, the DNA is TGTGCCAGCAGTTACTTCAAGCCAAGCTCCTACAATGAGCAGTTCTTC.

The V call is TRBV19, the J call TRBJ1-1; D gene ambiguous. V was shortened by 7 bases and J by 0 bases, with 6 bases between the two germline ends. From germline, CDR1 is LNHDA and CDR2 SQIVND (reference sequence). The CDR3 sequence is 12 residues long. CDR3 loop: CASKRLNTEAFF. The CDR3, as DNA: TGTGCCAGTAAGCGTTTGAACACTGAAGCTTTCTTT.

This clone appeared a few times. J is TRBJ2-7 and V is TRBV6-6, with 7 bases aligning to TRBD2. Germline V gene sequence: CDR1 MNHNY, CDR2 SVGAGI (reference sequence). This CDR3 comprises 15 residues. Losses at the gene ends were 4 bases for V and 2 bases for J; bases not matched to a gene: 8. As DNA, the CDR3 is TGTGCCAGCAGTTCCCTGCGGGGGTCCCCCTACGAGCAGTACTTC. The encoded protein is CASSSLRGSPYEQYF.

The chain has TRBV6-6 and TRBJ2-3, with TRBD2 identical over 9 bases. Germline CDR1 is MNHNY and CDR2 is SVGAGI (reference sequence). J was trimmed by 1 base and V by 7 bases; bases with no gene match: 3. The CDR3 totals 14 residues. CDR3 region: CASTQRGGTDTQYF. For the CDR3, the DNA is TGTGCCAGCACGCAGCGGGGGGGCACAGATACGCAGTATTTT.

This rearrangement joins TRBV11-2 to TRBJ2-7; a weak D match, TRBD2 (5 bases). Germline lookup yields CDR1 SGHAT and CDR2 FQNNGV. The ends were cut back, 1 base at V and 0 bases at J, with 7 bases in the middle. The CDR3 is 14 residues long. CDR3 loop: CASSLVGSSYEQYF. DNA for the CDR3: TGTGCCAGCAGCTTAGTTGGGAGCTCCTACGAGCAGTACTTC. Combining the CDR3 with reference TRBV11-2 and TRBJ2-7 gives the whole variable domain EAGVAQSPRYKIIEKRQSVAFWCNPISGHATLYWYQQILGQGPKLLIQFQNNGVVDDSQLPKDRFSAERLKGVDSTLKIQPAKLEDSAVYLCASSLVGSSYEQYFGPGTRLTVT.

The rearrangement links TRBV5-1 to TRBJ2-7, with no clear D. This CDR3 spans 13 amino acids. Germline-derived CDR1 and CDR2 are SGHRS and YFSETQ. The V gene lost 10 bases and the J gene lost 0 bases, with 14 bases spanning the gap. CDR3 DNA: TGCGCCCCGCAAAAAGTGGGCTCCTACGAGCAGTACTTC. It translates to CAPQKVGSYEQYF.

The genes are TRBV6-1 and TRBJ2-1; perhaps TRBD2 as D (6 bases). The CDR3 contains 16 residues. V shed 2 bases and J shed 4 bases, with 15 bases lying between them. Germline loops: CDR1 MNHNS, CDR2 SASEGT. Here the CDR3 reads CASSEIMGEAYNEQFF. CDR3 bases: TGTGCCAGCAGTGAAATAATGGGGGAGGCTTACAATGAGCAGTTCTTC.

The rearrangement links TRBV7-9 to TRBJ2-7; TRBD1 is a possible D gene (6 bases). The germline V gene has CDR1 SEHNR and CDR2 FQNEAQ (reference sequence). This CDR3 spans 13 amino acids. Trimming shortened V by 5 bases and J by 2 bases, and 10 bases separated the two germline ends. The CDR3 reads CASSKGQAYEQYF. CDR3 sequence (DNA): TGTGCCAGCAGCAAGGGACAAGCCTACGAGCAGTACTTC.

This clone has a handful of counts. The chain employs TRBV5-1 and TRBJ2-7, with TRBD1 as a possible D gene (6 bases). V lost 4 bases and J 4 bases, leaving 30 bases between the germline ends. CDR3 length: 19 amino acids. Germline V gene data show CDR1 as SGHRS and CDR2 as YFSETQ. This chain's CDR3 is CASSQTPDGGDVFPYEQYF. CDR3 coding DNA: TGCGCCAGCAGCCAAACCCCAGATGGGGGCGACGTCTTCCCGTACGAGCAGTACTTC.

This clone was detected only once. The genes are TRBV7-6 and TRBJ2-1; D gene ambiguous. CDR1 is SGHVS and CDR2 is FNYEAQ in the germline V gene. This CDR3 comprises 16 residues. The V gene lost 1 base and the J gene lost 0 bases, with 10 bases spanning the gap. Here the CDR3 DNA reads TGTGCCAGCAGCTTAGTACCGTTGAGCTCCTACAATGAGCAGTTCTTC. Its translation is CASSLVPLSSYNEQFF.

The chain couples TRBV6-5 to TRBJ1-2; 9 bases align to TRBD1. With 6 bases clipped from V and 8 bases from J, the junction kept 7 bases outside the gene matches. The CDR3 loop spans 13 amino acids. Germline V gives CDR1 MNHEY, CDR2 SVGAGI. CDR3 bases: TGTGCCAGCAGGGACAGGGGATTGCTCGGCTACACCTTC. It encodes CASRDRGLLGYTF.

The chain joins TRBV7-8 to TRBJ2-5, with 9 nucleotides matching TRBD2. The trim removed 1 base at V and 2 bases at J, leaving 14 bases unmatched. In germline, CDR1 is SGHVS, CDR2 FQNEAQ. CDR3 length: 19 residues. For the CDR3, the DNA is TGTGCCAGCAGCTTAGGCGGGTTAGACTTAGCGGGAGCTCAAGAGACCCAGTACTTC. Protein sequence: CASSLGGLDLAGAQETQYF.

This chain joins TRBV6-5 and TRBJ1-1, with TRBD1 as a possible D gene (6 bases). This CDR3 has 15 amino acids. The V end was cut by 6 bases, the J end by 1 base, with 15 bases between. Germline V gives CDR1 MNHEY, CDR2 SVGAGI. CDR3 residues: CASSPRQVPNTEAFF. The CDR3 DNA follows: TGTGCCAGCAGCCCACGACAGGTGCCGAACACTGAAGCTTTCTTT.

This chain uses TRBV4-1 with TRBJ1-5; perhaps TRBD1 as D (5 bases). The germline V and J ends were trimmed by 3 bases and 0 bases, with 18 bases remaining between them. Germline lookup yields CDR1 MGHRA and CDR2 YSYEKL. The CDR3 has 18 amino acids. The chain's CDR3 is CASSQGPLQVLSNQPQHF. Here the CDR3 DNA reads TGCGCCAGCAGCCAGGGCCCCCTACAGGTGCTTAGCAATCAGCCCCAGCATTTT.

This clone was seen just once. The rearrangement uses TRBV6-5 and TRBJ2-1; D might be TRBD1 or TRBD2, each matching 7 bases. This CDR3 comprises 14 residues. Germline-derived CDR1 and CDR2 are MNHEY and SVGAGI. Trimming pared 6 bases from V and 4 bases from J, leaving 13 bases between. In DNA form, the CDR3 reads TGTGCCAGCAGGGCAGGGGGGGGTTACAATGAGCAGTTCTTC. It specifies CASRAGGGYNEQFF.

The sample holds a few counts of this clone. J is TRBJ2-7 and V is TRBV6-1; D gene unclear. The germline V gene has CDR1 MNHNS and CDR2 SASEGT. This CDR3 spans 14 amino acids. The V end lost 1 base, the J end lost 3 bases, and 10 bases lay between the germline ends. CDR3 protein: CASSEGWPDYEQYF. CDR3 nucleotide sequence: TGTGCCAGCAGTGAAGGATGGCCTGACTACGAGCAGTACTTC.

The chain couples TRBV27 to TRBJ1-5; unclear D gene. The CDR3 spans 14 residues. Germline CDR1 and CDR2: MNHEY and SMNVEV (reference sequence). V was pared by 3 bases and J by 0 bases, with 6 bases between. Here the CDR3 DNA reads TGTGCCAGCAGTTTTTCACATAGCAATCAGCCCCAGCATTTT. This translates into CASSFSHSNQPQHF.

The rearrangement joins TRBV6-5 to TRBJ2-7, with 7 bases aligning to TRBD1. Germline loops: CDR1 MNHEY, CDR2 SVGAGI. There are 14 residues in the CDR3. V shed 4 bases and J 3 bases; nucleotides not matched to a gene: 6. CDR3: CASSSGQANYEQYF. CDR3 in DNA: TGTGCCAGCAGTTCCGGACAGGCGAACTACGAGCAGTACTTC.

The V gene is TRBV5-1, the J gene TRBJ1-1; 7 nucleotides match TRBD1. Germline V gene sequence: CDR1 SGHRS, CDR2 YFSETQ. This CDR3 has 14 residues. V lost 0 bases to trimming and J lost 7 bases; unmatched junction nucleotides: 6. As DNA, the CDR3 is TGCGCCAGCAGCTTGGGGCAGGGGGAGAATGAAGCTTTCTTT. Translation: CASSLGQGENEAFF.

The chain uses TRBV4-3 and TRBJ1-2; D unresolved. The V end was cut by 1 base, the J end by 6 bases, with 9 bases between. From germline, CDR1 is LGHNA and CDR2 YSLEER. The CDR3 covers 13 residues. CDR3 sequence reads: CASSQVGPDGYTF. CDR3 DNA sequence: TGCGCCAGCAGCCAAGTGGGCCCAGATGGCTACACCTTC.

This chain uses TRBV6-5 with TRBJ1-2; 10 bases align to TRBD1. From germline, CDR1 is MNHEY and CDR2 SVGAGI. The CDR3 totals 12 residues. J lost 3 bases, V lost 8 bases, and 0 bases had no gene match. The CDR3 spells CASGQGDYGYTF. CDR3 coding DNA: TGTGCCAGCGGACAGGGGGACTATGGCTACACCTTC.

The chain carries TRBV6-1 and TRBJ2-7; 7 bases match TRBD1. CDR3 length: 15 residues. Per the germline V gene, CDR1 is MNHNS and CDR2 is SASEGT. The V gene end was trimmed by 5 bases and the J gene end by 4 bases; junction bases not matched to a gene: 11. CDR3 DNA sequence: TGTGCCAGCAGTACTTACAGGGGTTTGTCTTACGAGCAGTACTTC. Its protein is CASSTYRGLSYEQYF.

This clone is a singleton in its sample. V is TRBV28 and J is TRBJ2-7; no clear D. V was clipped by 5 bases and J by 5 bases, with 19 bases between them. CDR3 length equals 15 residues. Germline CDR1 and CDR2: MDHEN and SYDVKM. The CDR3 loop is CASSPLGPDYDEQYF. The DNA of the CDR3 is TGTGCCAGCAGTCCCCTCGGGCCCGATTATGACGAGCAGTACTTC.

The gene calls are TRBV9 and TRBJ2-1; tentative D call: TRBD2 (6 bases). CDR1 and CDR2 from the germline V gene are SGDLS and YYNGEE. This CDR3 is 16 amino acids long. Trimming removed 4 bases from V and 5 bases from J, with 19 bases in between. CDR3 bases: TGTGCCAGCAGCACCACTAGCCCAATATCAAACAATGAGCAGTTCTTC. It specifies CASSTTSPISNNEQFF.